Listed below are T cell receptor beta chains from one sample, sequenced in a study of T cell repertoires in cytomegalovirus infection. One entry per CDR3 protein results from TCRdb running MiXCR on the reads. The sample contains around 320,000 distinct CDR3 sequences, more than 8% of which appear only once. Source material: PBMCs. Receptor source: a human donor in good health (CMV status not recorded). Some clones in this sample may be carry-over from other donors' samples. CDR3s include the opening cysteine and the closing phenylalanine or tryptophan. D genes are given only for firm matches. Clone size is stated in some rows and not others, as once, few, many or a class when expanded.

size	J	D	V	CDR3	DNA
many	TRBJ2-3	TRBD2	TRBV2	CASSFTTGLAGADTQYF	TGTGCCAGCAGTTTCACCACAGGACTAGCAGGCGCAGATACGCAGTATTTT
NA	TRBJ2-2	NA	TRBV20-1	CSARKAPTNTGELFF	TGCAGTGCTAGAAAAGCCCCTACGAACACCGGGGAGCTGTTTTTT
NA	TRBJ2-7	NA	TRBV7-6	CASRSELGPLEQYF	TGTGCCAGCAGATCCGAACTAGGGCCTCTCGAGCAGTACTTC
many	TRBJ2-3	TRBD2	TRBV28	CASSDLSGIRDTQYF	TGTGCCAGCAGTGACCTTAGCGGGATTAGAGATACGCAGTATTTT
NA	TRBJ2-7	NA	TRBV6-1	CASLKGRDLFTYEQYF	TGTGCCAGCCTTAAGGGCCGGGATTTATTCACCTACGAGCAGTACTTC
many	TRBJ2-3	TRBD2	TRBV6-1	CASSGKSGRTFSTDTQYF	TGTGCCAGCAGTGGAAAAAGCGGGAGGACCTTTAGCACAGATACGCAGTATTTT
many	TRBJ2-5	TRBD2	TRBV6-6	CASKVGPGLAGETQYF	TGTGCCAGCAAAGTAGGACCGGGACTAGCGGGAGAGACCCAGTACTTC
NA	TRBJ1-6	TRBD1	TRBV6-2/TRBV6-3	CASQRPGGVSPLHF	TGTGCCAGCCAACGGCCAGGGGGCGTATCACCCCTCCACTTT
many	TRBJ2-1	TRBD2	TRBV7-2	CASSLVGLAGGQEQFF	TGTGCCAGCAGCTTAGTGGGACTAGCGGGGGGGCAGGAGCAGTTCTTC
NA	TRBJ1-2	TRBD1	TRBV19	CASGPQGAASYTF	TGTGCCAGTGGGCCACAGGGGGCGGCGAGCTACACCTTC
many	TRBJ1-6	TRBD1	TRBV27	CASSHGKGQANSPLHF	TGTGCCAGCAGTCACGGAAAGGGACAGGCGAATTCACCCCTCCACTTT
few	TRBJ2-3	NA	TRBV7-2	CASSLAASSRGDTQYF	TGTGCCAGCAGCTTAGCCGCTAGCTCGAGAGGAGATACGCAGTATTTT
many	TRBJ2-2	NA	TRBV4-3	CASSQVTGLNTGELFF	TGCGCCAGCAGCCAAGTAACAGGGCTGAACACCGGGGAGCTGTTTTTT
many	TRBJ1-2	NA	TRBV28	CASSSGITVANYGYTF	TGTGCCAGCAGTTCTGGGATTACGGTAGCTAACTATGGCTACACCTTC
NA	TRBJ2-3	TRBD2	TRBV5-1	CASSLLAGGPRDTQYF	TGCGCCAGCAGCTTACTAGCGGGAGGGCCGCGGGATACGCAGTATTTT
many	TRBJ2-5	TRBD1	TRBV12-3/TRBV12-4	CASSLGVLMRPDRAKTQYF	TGTGCCAGCAGTTTAGGGGTGTTGATGCGGCCGGACAGGGCAAAGACCCAGTACTTC
few	TRBJ1-1	NA	TRBV20-1	CSARAPPKAFF	TGCAGTGCTAGAGCCCCGCCTAAAGCTTTCTTT
many	TRBJ2-1	NA	TRBV7-2	CASSVTGTQYNEQFF	TGTGCCAGCAGCGTAACCGGGACACAGTACAATGAGCAGTTCTTC
many	TRBJ1-3	NA	TRBV7-2	CASSGGNIAGNTIYF	TGTGCCAGCAGCGGGGGCAATATCGCTGGAAACACCATATATTTT
once	TRBJ2-3	TRBD2	TRBV6-6	CASSDKSGTSGRVEADTQYF	TGTGCCAGCAGTGATAAATCGGGGACTAGCGGGAGAGTGGAGGCAGATACGCAGTATTTT
many	TRBJ2-2	NA	TRBV6-1	CASSVGAGELFF	TGTGCCAGCAGCGTGGGGGCCGGGGAGCTGTTTTTT
NA	TRBJ1-5	NA	TRBV4-1	CASSHALRQPQHF	TGCGCCAGCAGCCACGCCCTCCGGCAACCCCAGCATTTT
many	TRBJ2-3	NA	TRBV29-1	CSVEDPSTDTQYF	TGCAGCGTTGAAGATCCGAGCACAGATACGCAGTATTTT
few	TRBJ2-5	NA	TRBV7-9	CASSSRTQGETQYF	TGTGCCAGCAGCTCCCGTACGCAGGGAGAGACCCAGTACTTC
NA	TRBJ2-5	TRBD2	TRBV27	CASTKVASGQETQYF	TGTGCCAGCACTAAGGTAGCTAGCGGACAAGAGACCCAGTACTTC
many	TRBJ2-1	TRBD1	TRBV5-4	CASSLVTGSVHEQFF	TGTGCCAGCAGCTTGGTGACAGGGTCCGTGCATGAGCAGTTCTTC
many	TRBJ2-2	TRBD2	TRBV19	CASSIDGRGTGELFF	TGTGCCAGTAGTATCGACGGGAGGGGCACCGGGGAGCTGTTTTTT
few	TRBJ2-1	TRBD2	TRBV20-1	CSGGGGSGDEQFF	TGCAGTGGCGGGGGTGGCTCCGGCGATGAGCAGTTCTTC
many	TRBJ2-3	NA	TRBV7-2	CASSSQAPRFETDTQYF	TGTGCCAGCAGCTCGCAGGCCCCCCGGTTTGAGACAGATACGCAGTATTTT
few	TRBJ1-1	TRBD1	TRBV12-3/TRBV12-4	CASSSGGAGTEAFF	TGTGCCAGCAGTTCAGGGGGCGCAGGAACTGAAGCTTTCTTT
NA	TRBJ2-7	NA	TRBV11-2	CASSLDLGAHYEQYF	TGTGCCAGCAGCTTAGATCTGGGGGCCCACTACGAGCAGTACTTC
many	TRBJ2-7	TRBD2	TRBV7-2	CASSLTGLAEPYEQYF	TGTGCCAGCAGCCTTACGGGACTAGCGGAGCCCTACGAGCAGTACTTC
many	TRBJ1-4	TRBD1	TRBV7-2	CASSVGQGATNEKLFF	TGTGCCAGCAGCGTCGGACAGGGGGCAACTAATGAAAAACTGTTTTTT
NA	TRBJ1-4	NA	TRBV18	CASSPGAATNEKLFF	TGTGCCAGCTCGCCCGGGGCGGCAACTAATGAAAAACTGTTTTTT
many	TRBJ1-1	NA	TRBV7-2	CASSPLFVTSNTEAFF	TGTGCCAGCAGCCCCCTTTTTGTCACATCGAACACTGAAGCTTTCTTT
NA	TRBJ2-7	NA	TRBV20-1	CSATNREVIYEQYF	TGCAGTGCTACCAACAGGGAGGTAATCTACGAGCAGTACTTC
NA	TRBJ1-1	TRBD1	TRBV20-1	CSAVPGQTVYTEAFF	TGCAGTGCTGTGCCGGGACAGACGGTTTACACTGAAGCTTTCTTT
NA	TRBJ1-1	NA	TRBV6-8	CASSYPSAGETEAFF	TGTGCCAGCAGTTACCCGTCGGCGGGGGAAACTGAAGCTTTCTTT
many	TRBJ2-1	TRBD2	TRBV7-2	CASSLAIGTSGGPSSYNEQFF	TGTGCCAGCAGCTTGGCCATTGGGACTAGCGGGGGCCCAAGCTCCTACAATGAGCAGTTCTTC
many	TRBJ2-1	NA	TRBV6-2/TRBV6-3	CATWVGLSYNEQFF	TGTGCCACCTGGGTGGGGTTATCCTACAATGAGCAGTTCTTC
NA	TRBJ2-7	NA	TRBV27	CATRWRQTSYEQYF	TGTGCCACTCGATGGCGACAGACCTCCTACGAGCAGTACTTC
few	TRBJ1-2	NA	TRBV6-1	CASSEFPVDSRYGYTF	TGTGCCAGCAGTGAATTCCCCGTGGACAGCCGCTATGGCTACACCTTC
few	TRBJ2-7	NA	TRBV27	CASSLSGHRYEQYF	TGTGCCAGCAGTTTGTCAGGACATCGCTACGAGCAGTACTTC
few	TRBJ1-6	TRBD1	TRBV28	CASSFGGTGAATLHF	TGTGCCAGCAGTTTCGGGGGGACAGGGGCCGCCACCCTCCACTTT
few	TRBJ2-3	NA	TRBV7-9	CASRSRLGTQITDTQYF	TGTGCCAGCAGGTCACGACTAGGTACACAGATCACAGATACGCAGTATTTT
few	TRBJ2-1	TRBD1	TRBV4-3	CASSGGQANYNEQFF	TGCGCCAGCAGCGGAGGACAGGCGAACTACAATGAGCAGTTCTTC
many	TRBJ2-7	TRBD2	TRBV4-3	CASSQHTSGSDEQYF	TGCGCCAGCAGCCAACATACTAGCGGGAGTGACGAGCAGTACTTC
few	TRBJ2-1	NA	TRBV7-9	CASGGRGGPYNEQFF	TGTGCCAGCGGGGGCAGGGGGGGCCCCTACAATGAGCAGTTCTTC
many	TRBJ1-1	NA	TRBV7-2	CASSRLGVVNTEAFF	TGTGCCAGCAGTCGACTAGGTGTAGTGAACACTGAAGCTTTCTTT
NA	TRBJ2-5	TRBD2	TRBV7-2	CASSSDGRGAQYF	TGTGCCAGCAGCTCGGACGGGAGGGGGGCCCAGTACTTC
many	TRBJ2-1	NA	TRBV7-2	CASSLEWSPRGFRVEQFF	TGTGCCAGCAGCTTAGAGTGGTCCCCGAGAGGGTTCAGGGTTGAGCAGTTCTTC
few	TRBJ2-3	NA	TRBV28	CASSSDVPGIYTQYF	TGTGCCAGCAGTTCGGACGTCCCCGGAATATATACGCAGTATTTT
many	TRBJ2-2	NA	TRBV7-2	CASSLLTGTINTGELFF	TGTGCCAGCAGCTTACTGACCGGGACCATAAACACCGGGGAGCTGTTTTTT